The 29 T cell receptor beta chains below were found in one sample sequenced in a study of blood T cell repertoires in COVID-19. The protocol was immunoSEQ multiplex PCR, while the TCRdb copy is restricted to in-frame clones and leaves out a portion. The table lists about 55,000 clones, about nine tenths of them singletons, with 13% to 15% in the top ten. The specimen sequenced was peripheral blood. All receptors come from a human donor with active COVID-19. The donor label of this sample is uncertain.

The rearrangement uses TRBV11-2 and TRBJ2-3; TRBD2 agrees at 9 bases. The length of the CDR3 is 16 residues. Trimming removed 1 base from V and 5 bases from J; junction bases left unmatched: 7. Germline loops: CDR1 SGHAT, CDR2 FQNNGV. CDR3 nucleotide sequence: TGTGCCAGCAGCTTAGTTGCGGGGGGGCAGGTAGATACGCAGTATTTT. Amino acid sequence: CASSLVAGGQVDTQYF.

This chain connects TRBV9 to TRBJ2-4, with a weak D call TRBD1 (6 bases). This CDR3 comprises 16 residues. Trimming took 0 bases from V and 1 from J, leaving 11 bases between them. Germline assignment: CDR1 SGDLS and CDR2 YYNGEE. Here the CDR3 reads CASSVDGGMAKNIQYF. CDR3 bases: TGTGCCAGCAGCGTAGATGGGGGCATGGCCAAAAACATTCAGTACTTC.

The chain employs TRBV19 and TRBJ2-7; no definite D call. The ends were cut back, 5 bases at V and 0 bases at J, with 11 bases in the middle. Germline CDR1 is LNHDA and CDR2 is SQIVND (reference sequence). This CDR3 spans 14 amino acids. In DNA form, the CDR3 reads TGTGCCAGTAGTCTCTCCAAGAGCTCCTACGAGCAGTACGTC. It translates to CASSLSKSSYEQYV.

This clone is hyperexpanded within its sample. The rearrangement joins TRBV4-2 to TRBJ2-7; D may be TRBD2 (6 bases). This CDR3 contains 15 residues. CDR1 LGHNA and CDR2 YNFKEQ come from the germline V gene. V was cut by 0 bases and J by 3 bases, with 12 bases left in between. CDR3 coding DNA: TGTGCCAGCAGCCAAGAGGAGGGCGGGGACTACGAGCAGTACGTC. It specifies CASSQEEGGDYEQYV.

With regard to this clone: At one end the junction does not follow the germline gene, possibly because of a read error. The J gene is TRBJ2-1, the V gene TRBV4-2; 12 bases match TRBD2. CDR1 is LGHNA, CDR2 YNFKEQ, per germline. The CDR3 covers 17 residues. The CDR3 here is CASRQGLAGSSYNEQFF. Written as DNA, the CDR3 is TGTGCCAGCAGACAAGGACTAGCGGGAAGCTCCTACAATGAGCAGTTCTTC.

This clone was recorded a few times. The CDR3: CASSAGTSHFF. The DNA of the CDR3 is TGTGCCAGCAGTGCCGGGACTAGTCACTTTTTT. V usage is TRBV6-2 or TRBV6-3 and J usage is TRBJ2-2, with 8 bases lining up with TRBD2. Germline V gene sequence: CDR1 MNHEY, CDR2 SVGEGT. CDR3 length equals 11 residues. The V gene end was trimmed by 5 bases and the J gene end by 17 bases; junction bases not matched to a gene: 7.

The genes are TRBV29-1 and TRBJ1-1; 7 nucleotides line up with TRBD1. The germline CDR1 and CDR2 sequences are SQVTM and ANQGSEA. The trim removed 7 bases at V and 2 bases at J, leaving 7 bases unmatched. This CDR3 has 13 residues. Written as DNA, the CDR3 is TGCAGCGCCCGGGACAGCAAAAACACTGAAGCTTTCTTT. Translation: CSARDSKNTEAFF.

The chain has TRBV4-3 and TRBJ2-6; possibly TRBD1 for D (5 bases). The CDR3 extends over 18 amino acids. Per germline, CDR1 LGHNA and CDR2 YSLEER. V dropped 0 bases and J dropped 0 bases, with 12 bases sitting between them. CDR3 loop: CASSQEGRADSGANVLTF. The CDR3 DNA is TGCGCCAGCAGCCAAGAGGGCAGGGCGGACTCTGGGGCCAACGTCCTGACTTTC.

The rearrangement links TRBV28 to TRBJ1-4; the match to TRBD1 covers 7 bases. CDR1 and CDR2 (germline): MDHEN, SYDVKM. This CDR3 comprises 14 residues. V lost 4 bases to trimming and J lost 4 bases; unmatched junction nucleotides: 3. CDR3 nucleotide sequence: TGTGCCAGCAGTTCCGGGACAGTTAATGAAAAACTGTTTTTT. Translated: CASSSGTVNEKLFF.

The CDR3 DNA sequence: TGTGCCAGCAGCTTAGGGGACAGCAACTATGGCTACACCTTC. Amino acid sequence: CASSLGDSNYGYTF. The chain recombines TRBV7-9 with TRBJ1-2; 7 bases agree with TRBD1. Germline V gene sequence: CDR1 SEHNR, CDR2 FQNEAQ (reference sequence). The CDR3 has 14 residues. The V gene end was trimmed by 1 base and the J gene end by 2 bases; junction bases not matched to a gene: 1. The complete variable domain, with remaining parts taken from reference TRBV7-9 and TRBJ1-2, reads DTGVSQNPRHKITKRGQNVTFRCDPISEHNRLYWYRQTLGQGPEFLTYFQNEAQLEKSRLLSDRFSAERPKGSFSTLEIQRTEQGDSAMYLCASSLGDSNYGYTFGSGTRLTVV.

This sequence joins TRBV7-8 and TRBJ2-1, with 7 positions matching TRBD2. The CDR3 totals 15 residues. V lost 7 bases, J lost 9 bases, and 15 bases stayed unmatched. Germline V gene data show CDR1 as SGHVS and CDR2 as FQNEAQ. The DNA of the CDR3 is TGTGCCAGCACCTACGGCGGGAGTGGAATGAGTGAGCAGTTCTTC. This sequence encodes CASTYGGSGMSEQFF. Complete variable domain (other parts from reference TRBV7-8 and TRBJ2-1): GAGVSQSPRYKVAKRGQDVALRCDPISGHVSLFWYQQALGQGPEFLTYFQNEAQLDKSGLPSDRFFAERPEGSVSTLKIQRTQQEDSAVYLCASTYGGSGMSEQFFGPGTRLTVL.

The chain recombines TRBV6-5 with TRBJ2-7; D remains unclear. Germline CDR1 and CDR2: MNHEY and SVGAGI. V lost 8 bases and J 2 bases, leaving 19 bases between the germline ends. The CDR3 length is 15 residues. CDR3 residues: CASASDSGTAYEQYV. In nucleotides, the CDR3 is TGTGCCAGCGCATCCGACTCCGGCACGGCCTACGAGCAGTACGTC.

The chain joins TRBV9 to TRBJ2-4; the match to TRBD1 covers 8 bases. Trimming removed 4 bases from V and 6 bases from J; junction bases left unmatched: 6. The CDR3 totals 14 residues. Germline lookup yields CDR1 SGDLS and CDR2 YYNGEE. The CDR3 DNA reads TGTGCCAGCAGCCTAGGGGGGACAGGAAACATTCAGTACTTC. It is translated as CASSLGGTGNIQYF.

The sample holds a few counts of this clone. In nucleotides, the CDR3 is TGTGCCAGCAGCTTCTTGACAGGAGTCAACAATCAGCCCCAGCATTTT. Protein sequence: CASSFLTGVNNQPQHF. The V gene is TRBV5-8, the J gene TRBJ1-5; a possible D gene is TRBD1 (6 bases). This CDR3 has 16 residues. Germline CDR1 and CDR2: SGHTS and YDEGEE. V shed 2 bases and J shed 3 bases, with 15 bases lying between them.

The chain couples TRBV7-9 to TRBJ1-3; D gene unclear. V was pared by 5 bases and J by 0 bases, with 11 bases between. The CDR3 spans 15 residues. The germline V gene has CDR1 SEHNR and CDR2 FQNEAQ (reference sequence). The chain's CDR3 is CASSILAVSGNTIYF. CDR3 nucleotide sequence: TGTGCCAGCAGCATCCTGGCCGTCTCTGGAAACACCATATATTTT. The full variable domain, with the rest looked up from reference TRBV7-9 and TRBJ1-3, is DTGVSQNPRHKITKRGQNVTFRCDPISEHNRLYWYRQTLGQGPEFLTYFQNEAQLEKSRLLSDRFSAERPKGSFSTLEIQRTEQGDSAMYLCASSILAVSGNTIYFGEGSWLTVV.

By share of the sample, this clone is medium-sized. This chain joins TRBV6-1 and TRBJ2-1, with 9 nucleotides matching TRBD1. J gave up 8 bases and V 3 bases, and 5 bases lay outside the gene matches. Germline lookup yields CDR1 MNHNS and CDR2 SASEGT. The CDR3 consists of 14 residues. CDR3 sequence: CASSEGQGPDEQFF. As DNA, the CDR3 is TGTGCCAGCAGTGAGGGACAGGGTCCGGATGAGCAGTTCTTC.

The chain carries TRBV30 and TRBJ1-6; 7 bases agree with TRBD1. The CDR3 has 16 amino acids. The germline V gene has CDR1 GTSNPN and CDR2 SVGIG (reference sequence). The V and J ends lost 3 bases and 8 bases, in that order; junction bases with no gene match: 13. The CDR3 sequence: CAWRGTASPRDSPLHF. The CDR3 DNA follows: TGTGCCTGGAGAGGGACAGCCTCCCCTCGGGATTCACCCCTCCACTTT. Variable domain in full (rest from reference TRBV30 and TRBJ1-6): SQTIHQWPATLVQPVGSPLSLECTVEGTSNPNLYWYRQAAGRGLQLLFYSVGIGQISSEVPQNLSASRPQDRQFILSSKKLLLSDSGFYLCAWRGTASPRDSPLHFGNGTRLTVT.

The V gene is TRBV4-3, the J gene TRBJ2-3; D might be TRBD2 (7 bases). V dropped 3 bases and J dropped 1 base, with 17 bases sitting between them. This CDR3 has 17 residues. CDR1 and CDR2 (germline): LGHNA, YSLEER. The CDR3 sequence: CASSQSLGGARTDTQYF. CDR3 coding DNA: TGCGCCAGCAGCCAGAGCTTAGGGGGGGCCCGCACAGATACGCAGTATTTT.

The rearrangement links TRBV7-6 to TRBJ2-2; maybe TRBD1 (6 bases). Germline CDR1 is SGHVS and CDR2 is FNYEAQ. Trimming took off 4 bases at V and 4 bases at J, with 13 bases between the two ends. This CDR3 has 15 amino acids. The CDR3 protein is CASSSSDRLTGELFF. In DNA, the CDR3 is TGTGCCAGCAGCTCCTCGGACAGACTCACCGGGGAGCTGTTTTTT.

CDR3 bases: TGTGCCACCGATTTCGGGAGCGACACCGGGGAGCTGTTTTTT. Protein sequence: CATDFGSDTGELFF. This sequence joins TRBV4-2 and TRBJ2-2, with D possibly being TRBD2 (6 bases). V was pared by 10 bases and J by 3 bases, with 15 bases between. Germline loops: CDR1 LGHNA, CDR2 YNFKEQ. This CDR3 region has 14 residues.

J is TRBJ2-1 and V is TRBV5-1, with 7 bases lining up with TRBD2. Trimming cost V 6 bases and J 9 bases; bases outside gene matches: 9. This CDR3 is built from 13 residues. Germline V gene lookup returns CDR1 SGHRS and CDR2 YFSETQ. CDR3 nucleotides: TGCGCCAGCAATCGAAGGGAGGGCCGTGAGCAGTTCTTC. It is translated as CASNRREGREQFF.

In nucleotides, the CDR3 is TGTGCCAGCAGCGTTGAAGGGACAGGGCTGCTTGGGCAGTTCTTC. It yields the protein CASSVEGTGLLGQFF. The V gene is TRBV9, the J gene TRBJ2-1; 9 bases map to TRBD1. This CDR3 has 15 residues. Germline assignment: CDR1 SGDLS and CDR2 YYNGEE. The ends lost 2 bases at V and 12 bases at J; junction bases unmatched: 12. Combining the CDR3 with reference TRBV9 and TRBJ2-1 gives the whole variable domain DSGVTQTPKHLITATGQRVTLRCSPRSGDLSVYWYQQSLDQGLQFLIQYYNGEERAKGNILERFSAQQFPDLHSELNLSSLELGDSALYFCASSVEGTGLLGQFFGPGTRLTVL.

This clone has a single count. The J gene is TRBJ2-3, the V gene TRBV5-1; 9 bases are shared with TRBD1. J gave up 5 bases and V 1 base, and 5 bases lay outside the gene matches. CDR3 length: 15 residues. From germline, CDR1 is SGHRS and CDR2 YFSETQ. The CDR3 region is CASSLQGTGLDTQYF. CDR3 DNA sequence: TGCGCCAGCAGCTTGCAAGGGACAGGGCTAGATACGCAGTATTTT.

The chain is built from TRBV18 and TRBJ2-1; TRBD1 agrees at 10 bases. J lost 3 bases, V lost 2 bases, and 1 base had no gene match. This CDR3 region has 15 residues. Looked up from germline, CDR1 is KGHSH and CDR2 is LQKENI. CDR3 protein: CASSPWDRGYNEQFF. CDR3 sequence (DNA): TGTGCCAGCTCACCATGGGACAGGGGCTACAATGAGCAGTTCTTC.

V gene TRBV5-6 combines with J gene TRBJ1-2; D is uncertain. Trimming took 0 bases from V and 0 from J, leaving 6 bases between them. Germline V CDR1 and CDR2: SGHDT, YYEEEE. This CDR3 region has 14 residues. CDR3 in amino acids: CASSLVQANYGYTF. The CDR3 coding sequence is TGTGCCAGCAGCTTGGTGCAGGCTAACTATGGCTACACCTTC.

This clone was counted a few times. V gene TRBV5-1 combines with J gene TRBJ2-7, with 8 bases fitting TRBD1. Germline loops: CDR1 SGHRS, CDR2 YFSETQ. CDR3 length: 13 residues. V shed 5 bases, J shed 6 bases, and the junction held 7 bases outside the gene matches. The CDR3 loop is CASRPDRDGEQYF. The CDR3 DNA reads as TGCGCCAGCAGACCGGACAGGGACGGCGAGCAGTACTTC.

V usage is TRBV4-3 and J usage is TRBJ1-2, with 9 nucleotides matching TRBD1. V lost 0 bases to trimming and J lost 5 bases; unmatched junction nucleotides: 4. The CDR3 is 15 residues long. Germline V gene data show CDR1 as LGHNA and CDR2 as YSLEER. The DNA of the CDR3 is TGCGCCAGCAGCCAAGACGGACAGGGGATTTATGGCTACACCTTC. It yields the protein CASSQDGQGIYGYTF.

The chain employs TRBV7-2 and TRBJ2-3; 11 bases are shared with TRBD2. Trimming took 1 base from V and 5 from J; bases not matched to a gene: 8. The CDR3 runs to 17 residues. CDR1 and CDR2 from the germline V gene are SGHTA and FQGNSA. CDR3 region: CASSLVGVAGGRDTQYF. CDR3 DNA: TGTGCCAGCAGCTTAGTAGGCGTAGCGGGGGGGCGAGATACGCAGTATTTT. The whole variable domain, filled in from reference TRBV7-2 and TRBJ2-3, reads GAGVSQSPSNKVTEKGKDVELRCDPISGHTALYWYRQSLGQGLEFLIYFQGNSAPDKSGLPSDRFSAERTGGSVSTLTIQRTQQEDSAVYLCASSLVGVAGGRDTQYFGPGTRLTVL.

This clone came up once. The CDR3 coding sequence is TGTGCCAGCAGCCTCCCGACAGGGGCCGCAGATACGCAGTATTTT. Translating it yields CASSLPTGAADTQYF. The V and J genes are TRBV7-9 and TRBJ2-3; TRBD1 matches at 8 bases. Germline assignment: CDR1 SEHNR and CDR2 FQNEAQ (reference sequence). The CDR3 covers 15 residues. The trim removed 5 bases at V and 4 bases at J, leaving 8 bases unmatched.